These T cell receptor beta chains were read from a single sample in a study of blood T cell repertoires in COVID-19. Profiling relied on immunoSEQ multiplex PCR, and the TCRdb table lists in-frame clones only, not all of them. The sample has approximately 88,000 clones, more than 75% seen once. Sequenced sample: peripheral blood. These TCRs come from a woman aged 70-85 years with acute or convalescent COVID-19. Both conserved end residues are part of each CDR3. Each record gives: J gene, V gene, D gene, clone size, CDR3 protein, CDR3 DNA. D genes are given only for firm matches. The listing skips clone size in some rows; elsewhere it reads once, few, many or a size class.

TRBJ1-2,TRBV20-1,NA,NA,CSASGDNRRGYTF,TGCAGTGCTAGTGGGGACAATCGTAGGGGCTACACCTTC
TRBJ2-3,TRBV11-2,NA,once,CASSFRGRGANTDTQYF,TGTGCCAGCAGCTTTAGGGGGAGAGGGGCGAACACAGATACGCAGTATTTT
TRBJ1-6,TRBV6-6,NA,NA,CASSYSTAYNSPLHF,TGTGCCAGCAGTTACTCTACCGCGTATAATTCACCCCTCCACTTT
TRBJ2-3,TRBV3-1/TRBV3-2,NA,NA,CASSHFSADTQYF,TGTGCCAGCAGCCACTTCTCTGCAGATACGCAGTATTTT
TRBJ2-1,TRBV15,TRBD2,few,CATSRDPSPLAGGESYNEQFF,TGTGCCACCAGCAGAGACCCCTCCCCTCTAGCGGGGGGGGAATCCTACAATGAGCAGTTCTTC
TRBJ1-1,TRBV5-1,TRBD1,NA,CASSPRVTGNTNTEAFF,TGCGCCAGCAGCCCCCGTGTGACAGGGAACACTAACACTGAAGCTTTCTTT
TRBJ2-3,TRBV29-1,TRBD1,NA,CSADDRGGTDTQYF,TGCAGCGCCGACGACAGGGGGGGCACAGATACGCAGTATTTT
TRBJ1-2,TRBV6-5,NA,NA,CASSYNPQVGYTF,TGTGCCAGCAGTTACAACCCTCAGGTCGGCTACACCTTC
TRBJ2-1,TRBV6-1,NA,NA,CASSEAGPGGTGSYNEQFF,TGTGCCAGCAGTGAAGCCGGTCCGGGAGGGACAGGGTCCTACAATGAGCAGTTCTTC
TRBJ2-3,TRBV24-1,TRBD1,NA,CATRETGGFTDTQYF,TGTGCCACCAGGGAGACAGGGGGCTTCACAGATACGCAGTATTTT
TRBJ1-1,TRBV27,TRBD1,NA,CASSWGQTNTEAFF,TGTGCCAGCAGTTGGGGACAGACGAACACTGAAGCTTTCTTT
TRBJ1-2,TRBV6-5,NA,NA,CASSRTRGYGYTF,TGTGCCAGCAGTCGAACCAGGGGTTATGGCTACACCTTC
TRBJ2-3,TRBV7-2,NA,once,CASSLPGNPDTQYF,TGTGCCAGCAGCTTACCCGGGAATCCAGATACGCAGTATTTT
TRBJ2-1,TRBV6-2/TRBV6-3,TRBD2,NA,CASSTGTSVPINEQFF,TGTGCCAGCAGTACCGGGACTAGCGTCCCGATTAATGAGCAGTTCTTC
TRBJ2-5,TRBV24-1,NA,NA,CATSDYSVAAQETQYF,TGTGCCACCAGTGATTATTCGGTAGCGGCTCAAGAGACCCAGTACTTC
TRBJ1-5,TRBV19,NA,few,CASSSLQGNQPQHF,TGTGCCAGTAGTTCTTTACAGGGCAATCAGCCCCAGCATTTT
TRBJ1-2,TRBV4-3,NA,NA,CASSQDLQAHYYGYTF,TGCGCCAGCAGCCAAGATCTACAGGCCCACTACTATGGCTACACCTTC
TRBJ1-2,TRBV19,NA,NA,CASSIPANYGYTF,TGTGCCAGTAGTATTCCAGCTAACTATGGCTACACCTTC
TRBJ2-5,TRBV6-2/TRBV6-3,NA,NA,CASSFDSKETQYF,TGTGCCAGCAGTTTCGACTCGAAAGAGACCCAGTACTTC
TRBJ2-1,TRBV28,TRBD2,few,CASSHSGGRVNEQFF,TGTGCCAGCAGTCATAGCGGGGGGAGGGTCAATGAGCAGTTCTTC
TRBJ1-2,TRBV4-1,NA,NA,CASSRPRGQRLTNYGYTF,TGCGCCAGCAGCCGGCCTAGGGGCCAACGCCTGACTAACTATGGCTACACCTTC
TRBJ1-1,TRBV6-1,NA,NA,CASSDSGQPMNTEAFF,TGTGCCAGCAGTGATTCGGGACAACCCATGAACACTGAAGCTTTCTTT
TRBJ2-3,TRBV2,NA,NA,CASSWGGPLRDTQYF,TGTGCCAGCAGTTGGGGGGGCCCACTTCGGGATACGCAGTATTTT
TRBJ1-1,TRBV28,NA,NA,CASTVTGNTEAFF,TGTGCCAGCACCGTAACTGGGAACACTGAAGCTTTCTTT
TRBJ2-1,TRBV18,TRBD2,NA,CASSPLLAGTYNEQFF,TGTGCCAGCTCACCCCTCCTAGCGGGGACCTACAATGAGCAGTTCTTC
TRBJ2-1,TRBV18,NA,NA,CASSPGGGSYNEQFF,TGTGCCAGCTCACCAGGCGGTGGCTCCTACAATGAGCAGTTCTTC
TRBJ2-2,TRBV11-3,NA,NA,CASSLSSLNTGELFF,TGTGCCAGCAGCTTGTCCTCCTTGAACACCGGGGAGCTGTTTTTT
TRBJ1-2,TRBV18,TRBD1,NA,CASSPRDRGPYGYTF,TGTGCCAGCTCACCCCGGGACAGGGGGCCCTATGGCTACACCTTC
TRBJ1-2,TRBV7-9,TRBD1,NA,CASSLPNAYRGGYTF,TGTGCCAGCAGCTTACCAAACGCCTACAGGGGAGGCTACACCTTC
TRBJ1-5,TRBV12-5,NA,NA,CASGLPRGPQHF,TGTGCTAGTGGTTTGCCCCGCGGGCCCCAGCATTTT
TRBJ1-5,TRBV6-5,NA,NA,CASRRGGVNQPQHF,TGTGCCAGCAGACGCGGGGGTGTCAATCAGCCCCAGCATTTT
TRBJ1-2,TRBV11-3,TRBD1,NA,CASSSTGGSLNYGYTF,TGTGCCAGCAGCTCGACAGGGGGCTCTCTTAACTATGGCTACACCTTC
TRBJ1-5,TRBV28,NA,NA,CASITGQLNQPQHF,TGTGCCAGTATTACAGGGCAGCTCAATCAGCCCCAGCATTTT
TRBJ1-1,TRBV28,TRBD1,NA,CASSFTGATGHKAFF,TGTGCCAGCAGTTTCACAGGGGCAACGGGCCACAAAGCTTTCTTT
TRBJ1-1,TRBV5-1,TRBD1,NA,CASSVGTANTEAFF,TGCGCCAGCAGTGTAGGGACAGCGAACACTGAAGCTTTCTTT
TRBJ2-5,TRBV10-1,NA,NA,CASSEGLQETQYF,TGCGCCAGCAGTGAGGGGCTGCAAGAGACCCAGTACTTC
TRBJ1-3,TRBV15,NA,NA,CATSRDRGTTGNTIYF,TGTGCCACCAGCAGAGATCGGGGGACTACGGGAAACACCATATATTTT
TRBJ2-3,TRBV27,NA,NA,CASSKPGYTDTQYF,TGTGCCAGCAGTAAACCAGGGTACACAGATACGCAGTATTTT
TRBJ1-5,TRBV19,TRBD1,NA,CASSTGPGTGGLPQHF,TGTGCCAGTAGTACGGGCCCCGGGACAGGGGGGCTACCCCAGCATTTT